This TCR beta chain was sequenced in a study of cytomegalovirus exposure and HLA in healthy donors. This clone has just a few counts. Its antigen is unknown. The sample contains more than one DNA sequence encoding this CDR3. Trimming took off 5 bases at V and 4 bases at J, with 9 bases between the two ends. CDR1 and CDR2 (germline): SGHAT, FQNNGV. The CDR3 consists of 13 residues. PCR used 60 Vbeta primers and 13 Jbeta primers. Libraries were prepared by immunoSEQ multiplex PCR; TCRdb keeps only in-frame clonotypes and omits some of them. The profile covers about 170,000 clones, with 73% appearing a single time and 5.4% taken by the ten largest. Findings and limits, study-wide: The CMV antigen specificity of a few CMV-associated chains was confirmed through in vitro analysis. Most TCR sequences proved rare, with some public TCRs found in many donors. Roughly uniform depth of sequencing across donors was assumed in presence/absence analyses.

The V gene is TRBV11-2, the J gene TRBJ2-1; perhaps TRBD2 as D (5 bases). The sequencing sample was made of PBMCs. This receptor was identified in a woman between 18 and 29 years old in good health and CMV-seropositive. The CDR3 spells CASSRGLYNEQFF. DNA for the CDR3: TGTGCCAGCAGCCGCGGGCTATACAATGAGCAGTTCTTC. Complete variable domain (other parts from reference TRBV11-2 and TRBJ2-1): EAGVAQSPRYKIIEKRQSVAFWCNPISGHATLYWYQQILGQGPKLLIQFQNNGVVDDSQLPKDRFSAERLKGVDSTLKIQPAKLEDSAVYLCASSRGLYNEQFFGPGTRLTVL.